This TCR beta chain was identified during a study of blood T cell repertoires in COVID-19 (dated by TCRdb to about 2020). About the investigation overall: Samples covering the acute and convalescent phases of COVID-19 were provided by collaborators in the United States, Italy and Spain. The prospective study material was composed of cDNA or gDNA derived from T cells, B-cell-depleted T cells, or PBMCs. The dataset comprised deeply sampled blood TCRbeta repertoires from subjects exposed to, actively infected with, or recovered from COVID-19. A freely available public database, intended as a resource for researchers studying the immune response to SARS-CoV-2, is where the repertoires were released. The samples were drawn from the first 160 participants of the ongoing ImmuneRACE study and from 1,254 subjects provided by 6 global collaborators. Nearly every sample came with metadata listing a de-identified subject ID, COVID-19 status, age in years and sex. Where available, HLA class I and class II types were taken from metadata supplied by the sample provider and were not determined by assay-based typing. What the study reported, not specific to this receptor: Clinical and demographic metadata were provided uncurated, with the amount varying by source and participant.

From V the trimming removes 6 bases and from J it removes 8 bases, while the gene matches leave 12 bases of the junction unaccounted for. From the cysteine up to the phenylalanine, the CDR3 has a length of 14 residues. Left in the record is the CDR3 DNA by itself, 42 bases read in frame from the first base. The germline V gene gives CDR1 as MDHEN and CDR2 as SYDVKM. As to this clone: What antigen it recognizes has not been identified. Per-nucleotide qualities are absent, and no much larger clonotype sits a single base away.

TCRbeta CDR3 regions were amplified from genomic DNA using the immunoSEQ Assay, a bias-controlled multiplex PCR. On the study's bioinformatics: Within the assay, amplification of reference gene primers was used to estimate how many nucleated cells each sample contained. Sequence reads were collapsed and filtered to measure the absolute abundance of every unique TCRbeta CDR3 rearrangement. For each sample, productive Simpson clonality was calculated by taking the square root of Simpson's diversity index across productive rearrangements. TCRdb carries this immuneACCESS record with in-frame sequences only. Its versions omit some clonotypes, under half of them owing to an unresolved V gene in the studies checked, with the rest unexplained. V, J and clone size reflect that table, while D and trimming were determined from the DNA. The sample has about 190,000 clones on record, approximately 87% of them singletons. The ten largest clones represent around 12% of the sample.

One collaborating source in Seattle enrolled patients during active infection and followed them longitudinally through the course of disease. Collaborating institutions collected whole blood in K2EDTA tubes following their own protocols. For TCRbeta analysis, collaborators shipped samples in one of three forms: frozen whole blood, isolated PBMCs, or DNA extracted from either of those sample types. The rearrangement joined TRBV28 to TRBJ1-1; TRBD1 matches 7 bases in the middle. This TCR was sampled from a woman between 70 and 85 years old with COVID-19, enrolled during active disease. Sample: peripheral blood. The CDR3 in this case is CASRASGTVAEAFF. The DNA reads TGTGCCAGCAGAGCTTCCGGGACAGTAGCCGAAGCTTTCTTT.